The T cell receptor beta chain described here comes from a study of CD8 T cells in ankylosing spondylitis. Study-level findings and limits: What seemed typical of ankylosing spondylitis blood was a TCR beta motif built from 7 or 8 highly homologous variants. Several of the motif variants were reported before in synovial fluid and blood from reactive arthritis. The authors reported significant enrichment of disease-linked clones in matched ankylosing spondylitis synovial fluid.

Trimming shortened V by 7 bases and J by 3 bases, and 13 bases separated the two germline ends. This CDR3 spans 13 amino acids. Germline V lookup: CDR1 DFQATT, CDR2 SNEGSKA (reference sequence). This clonotype appeared a few times. Antigen: not known. TCRdb called the 5' RACE reads again in MiXCR, with one record for every CDR3 protein. The table includes 750,000 to 850,000 distinct CDR3 sequences, approximately 12% detected once. The TCR was taken from a male donor with ankylosing spondylitis. The chain combines TRBV20-1 with TRBJ1-3, with D unresolved. The material sequenced was blood, either unsorted or a sorted T cell fraction (not recorded which). In DNA form, the CDR3 reads TGCAGTGTGTCTAGATTTAGTGGAAACACCATATATTTT. This sequence encodes CSVSRFSGNTIYF.